This TCR beta chain emerged from a study of early T cells in non-severe SARS-CoV-2 infection. For this clonotype: The junction does not match germline at one end; this may be a read error.

Using its own MiXCR run on the 5' RACE reads, TCRdb lists one record per CDR3 protein. The table has 45,000 to 60,000 distinct CDR3 sequences, approximately 9.9% seen once; the top ten hold under 25%. The CDR3 runs 11 residues. From germline, CDR1 is DFQATT and CDR2 SNEGSKA (reference sequence). The V and J genes are TRBV20-1 and TRBJ1-2; D remains unclear. This sequence was found in an adult who was a healthcare worker with PCR-confirmed SARS-CoV-2 infection or an uninfected control (not recorded which). The specimen was whole blood. For the CDR3, the DNA is TGCAGTGCTAGGGGAAGGACGGCCTCCTTCTTC. This gives the protein CSARGRTASFF.